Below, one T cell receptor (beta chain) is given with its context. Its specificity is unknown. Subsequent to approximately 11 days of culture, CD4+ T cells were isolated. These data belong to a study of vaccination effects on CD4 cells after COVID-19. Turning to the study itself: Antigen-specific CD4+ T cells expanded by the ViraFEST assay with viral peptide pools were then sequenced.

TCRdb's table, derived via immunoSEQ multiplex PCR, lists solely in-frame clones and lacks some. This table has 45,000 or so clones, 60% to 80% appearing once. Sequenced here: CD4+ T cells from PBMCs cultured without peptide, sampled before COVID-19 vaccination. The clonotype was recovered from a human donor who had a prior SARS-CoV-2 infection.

The CDR3 DNA sequence: TGTGCCAGCAGTGAAGGGGGATCGAACACTGAAGCTTTCTTT. Encoded protein: CASSEGGSNTEAFF. The chain carries TRBV6-1 and TRBJ1-1; D remains unclear. Germline values: CDR1 MNHNS, CDR2 SASEGT. Trimming shortened V by 1 base and J by 1 base, and 7 bases separated the two germline ends. This CDR3 contains 14 residues.